This paragraph covers one T cell receptor (beta chain) sequence. This record comes from a study of control samples from healthy donors and cancer patients. The junction had 1 base not matched to a gene; V was cut back by 3 bases and J by 2 bases. This CDR3 has 14 residues. TCRdb keeps only in-frame clones here, not all; method: immunoSEQ multiplex PCR. This table has fewer than 500,000 clones, 80% to 95% appearing once. The TCR comes from a middle-aged man with head and neck cancer. Material for sequencing was PBMCs. The gene calls are TRBV5-3 and TRBJ1-5; 8 bases are a match to TRBD1. TRBV5-3 falls under the ORF class, with uncertain function. CDR3 nucleotides: TGTGCCAGAAGCTCGGACAGGGGCAATCAGCCCCAGCATTTT. Its translation: CARSSDRGNQPQHF.